A single sample is the source of the 25 T cell receptor beta chains below, sequenced in a study of cytomegalovirus exposure and HLA in healthy donors. Vbeta (60) and Jbeta (13) primers were used in the PCR. Clones were sequenced by immunoSEQ multiplex PCR, and TCRdb holds only the in-frame ones, with some missing. Of over 150,000 clones in the sample, 81% were seen once. The material sequenced was PBMCs. The receptors shown here come from a woman in her thirties in good health and CMV-seronegative.

This clone was detected only a few times. The chain combines TRBV27 with TRBJ1-5; D is possibly TRBD1 (5 bases). Trimming stripped 5 bases from V and 3 bases from J, with 20 bases between. The germline CDR1 and CDR2 sequences are MNHEY and SMNVEV (reference sequence). This CDR3 region has 17 residues. This CDR3 reads CASSRIFGGLPNQPQHF. In DNA form, the CDR3 reads TGTGCCAGCAGTAGAATATTCGGGGGACTGCCCAATCAGCCCCAGCATTTT.

V is TRBV11-2 and J is TRBJ2-1; D is uncertain. CDR3 size: 15 residues. Germline CDR1 is SGHAT and CDR2 is FQNNGV. V was clipped by 4 bases and J by 7 bases, with 17 bases between them. CDR3 bases: TGTGCCAGCAGCTCACCCACCGGTTCTTGGAATGAGCAGTTCTTC. Its protein is CASSSPTGSWNEQFF. Full variable domain (remainder filled in from reference TRBV11-2 and TRBJ2-1): EAGVAQSPRYKIIEKRQSVAFWCNPISGHATLYWYQQILGQGPKLLIQFQNNGVVDDSQLPKDRFSAERLKGVDSTLKIQPAKLEDSAVYLCASSSPTGSWNEQFFGPGTRLTVL.

The chain uses TRBV19 and TRBJ2-1, with D tentatively TRBD2 (7 bases). The germline V gene encodes CDR1 LNHDA and CDR2 SQIVND (reference sequence). The CDR3 is 16 residues long. The V and J ends lost 10 bases and 0 bases respectively, with 19 bases between them. The CDR3 DNA reads TGTGCCACCATGACCAAGGGGGGGATCTCCTACAATGAGCAGTTCTTC. This translates into CATMTKGGISYNEQFF. The whole variable domain, filled in from reference TRBV19 and TRBJ2-1, reads DGGITQSPKYLFRKEGQNVTLSCEQNLNHDAMYWYRQDPGQGLRLIYYSQIVNDFQKGDIAEGYSVSREKKESFPLTVTSAQKNPTAFYLCATMTKGGISYNEQFFGPGTRLTVL.

This chain connects TRBV4-3 to TRBJ1-2; 10 nucleotides align to TRBD1. V was clipped by 1 base and J by 7 bases; unmatched bases: 6. Germline CDR1 reads LGHNA; CDR2 reads YSLEER. The CDR3 has 15 amino acids. The CDR3: CASSQGLGTGAGYTF. CDR3 DNA: TGCGCCAGCAGCCAAGGGTTGGGGACAGGGGCTGGCTACACCTTC.

The CDR3 DNA is TGTGCCAGCAGCGAACTCGGAGAGACCCAGTACTTC. Amino acids: CASSELGETQYF. V is TRBV7-2 and J is TRBJ2-5; no clear D gene. Germline lookup yields CDR1 SGHTA and CDR2 FQGNSA. The CDR3 sequence is 12 residues long. Trimming pared 5 bases from V and 4 bases from J, leaving 8 bases between.

The rearrangement uses TRBV5-6 and TRBJ2-6, with D possibly matching TRBD1 (5 bases). The CDR3 extends over 19 amino acids. Between the trimmed V and J ends, which lost 7 bases and 0 bases, there was a span of 23 bases. Germline lookup yields CDR1 SGHDT and CDR2 YYEEEE. CDR3 in DNA: TGTGCCAGCGGCTCGAGTTCAGGGCTTTTTATCTCTGGGGCCAACGTCCTGACTTTC. Translation: CASGSSSGLFISGANVLTF.

This sequence joins TRBV7-6 and TRBJ1-5; 11 bases are a match to TRBD1. Germline CDR1 is SGHVS and CDR2 is FNYEAQ. The CDR3 runs 14 residues. With V trimmed by 5 bases and J by 9 bases, 6 bases remained unmatched. The CDR3 region has the DNA TGTGCCAGCAGCCCCGGACAGGGGGCGACGCCCCAGCATTTT. Protein: CASSPGQGATPQHF.

The chain combines TRBV18 with TRBJ2-5, with TRBD1 identical over 8 bases. Trimming removed 2 bases from V and 10 bases from J; junction bases left unmatched: 12. The CDR3 totals 15 residues. Germline CDR1 and CDR2: KGHSH and LQKENI. The CDR3 region is CASSPESGQGKIQYF. The CDR3 DNA reads as TGTGCCAGCTCACCAGAAAGCGGACAGGGTAAAATCCAGTACTTC.

The chain links TRBV7-6 to TRBJ2-5; D remains ambiguous. V dropped 5 bases and J dropped 2 bases, with 9 bases sitting between them. Germline V gene lookup returns CDR1 SGHVS and CDR2 FNYEAQ. CDR3 length equals 13 residues. The CDR3 sequence is CASSEQPQETQYF. CDR3 nucleotides: TGTGCCAGCAGCGAACAGCCTCAAGAGACCCAGTACTTC.

This clone was detected a few times. V and J are TRBV5-4 and TRBJ2-7, with a tentative D call TRBD1 (5 bases). The length of the CDR3 is 14 residues. Trimming removed 1 base from V and 4 bases from J, with 12 bases in between. The germline V gene has CDR1 SGHNT and CDR2 YYREEE (reference sequence). This CDR3 reads CASSLLDTPYEQYF. The CDR3 DNA follows: TGTGCCAGCAGCTTGTTGGACACCCCTTACGAGCAGTACTTC.

The genes are TRBV11-2 and TRBJ1-1, with TRBD1 identical over 9 bases. Germline assignment: CDR1 SGHAT and CDR2 FQNNGV. This CDR3 has 12 residues. V was clipped by 6 bases and J by 11 bases; unmatched bases: 7. CDR3: CASSEEQGAAFF. In DNA, the CDR3 is TGTGCCAGCAGTGAGGAACAGGGGGCGGCTTTCTTT.

In its sample, this clone was seen once. The V and J genes are TRBV29-1 and TRBJ2-1; 7 bases are a match to TRBD2. The junction had 3 bases not matched to a gene; V was cut back by 4 bases and J by 0 bases. This CDR3 has 14 residues. The V gene's germline CDR1 is SQVTM and CDR2 ANQGSEA. For the CDR3, the DNA is TGCAGCGTTGGGCGGGAGTACTCCTACAATGAGCAGTTCTTC. Protein sequence: CSVGREYSYNEQFF.

CDR3 loop: CASSLDYTGNEQFF. CDR3 coding DNA: TGTGCCAGCAGCTTAGATTATACGGGCAATGAGCAGTTCTTC. The chain joins TRBV11-2 to TRBJ2-1; D is uncertain. The V gene lost 0 bases and the J gene lost 6 bases, with 9 bases spanning the gap. Germline V gene lookup returns CDR1 SGHAT and CDR2 FQNNGV. The CDR3 length is 14 residues.

The chain carries TRBV19 and TRBJ1-5; a weak D match, TRBD1 (5 bases). Germline CDR1 reads LNHDA; CDR2 reads SQIVND (reference sequence). The V gene lost 1 base and the J gene lost 0 bases, with 16 bases spanning the gap. The CDR3 is 18 amino acids. CDR3 coding DNA: TGTGCCAGTAGTATAGGGGCTTGGCAGGGTAATAGCAATCAGCCCCAGCATTTT. Translated, it gives CASSIGAWQGNSNQPQHF.

The V gene is TRBV28, the J gene TRBJ2-7, with 7 bases fitting TRBD1. The CDR3 is made up of 13 amino acids. Looked up from germline, CDR1 is MDHEN and CDR2 is SYDVKM. The V segment lost 7 bases and the J segment 5 bases; nucleotides outside the gene matches: 8. The CDR3, as DNA: TGTGCCAGCACCCGGGACAGAGTCAACGAGCAGTACTTC. Its translation: CASTRDRVNEQYF.

CDR3 nucleotide sequence: TGTGCCAGCAGTGACCTCGGGACAGGGGGACGTTCACCCCTCCACTTT. It encodes CASSDLGTGGRSPLHF. The chain recombines TRBV2 with TRBJ1-6; 11 positions agree with TRBD1. J gave up 9 bases and V 3 bases, and 7 bases lay outside the gene matches. The CDR3 has 16 amino acids. Germline V CDR1 and CDR2: SNHLY, FYNNEI.

The rearrangement uses TRBV27 and TRBJ2-5; 8 bases fit TRBD1. The J segment lost 5 bases and the V segment lost 7 bases, leaving 15 bases of the junction unmatched. The germline gives CDR1 MNHEY, CDR2 SMNVEV (reference sequence). The CDR3 extends over 16 amino acids. The CDR3 DNA is TGTGCCAGCACCTCCCCCTTCAGGGGGCGCGGGGAGACCCAGTACTTC. It specifies CASTSPFRGRGETQYF.

The V gene is TRBV4-1, the J gene TRBJ2-7; possibly TRBD2 for D (5 bases). CDR3 length: 15 residues. V lost 0 bases, J lost 3 bases, and 12 bases lay in between. Germline values: CDR1 MGHRA, CDR2 YSYEKL. CDR3 in amino acids: CASSQDISGNYEQYF. As DNA, the CDR3 is TGCGCCAGCAGCCAAGATATAAGCGGCAACTACGAGCAGTACTTC.

The V gene is TRBV7-2, the J gene TRBJ2-5; the match to TRBD2 covers 7 bases. The CDR3 loop spans 17 amino acids. Unmatched junction bases numbered 8, after V lost 0 bases and J lost 1 base. Germline CDR1 and CDR2: SGHTA and FQGNSA. In DNA form, the CDR3 reads TGTGCCAGCAGCTTAGCGGGGGGGGGATCGGCCCAAGAGACCCAGTACTTC. This translates into CASSLAGGGSAQETQYF.

V usage is TRBV10-3 and J usage is TRBJ2-5, with 7 bases identical to TRBD2. The trim removed 2 bases at V and 4 bases at J, leaving 4 bases unmatched. From germline, CDR1 is ENHRY and CDR2 SYGVKD. This CDR3 spans 14 amino acids. The CDR3, as DNA: TGTGCCATCAGTGAGCGGGGGGATTCAGAGACCCAGTACTTC. This encodes CAISERGDSETQYF.

The chain combines TRBV6-5 with TRBJ1-6; unclear D gene. The V and J ends lost 6 bases and 7 bases respectively, with 10 bases between them. Germline-derived CDR1 and CDR2 are MNHEY and SVGAGI. The CDR3 loop spans 13 amino acids. CDR3 sequence: CASSNLRNSPLHF. The CDR3 nucleotides read TGTGCCAGCAGCAACCTACGCAATTCACCCCTCCACTTT.

This clone came up a few times. V and J are TRBV6-5 and TRBJ2-5; 10 bases align to TRBD2. This CDR3 is built from 15 residues. Losses at the gene ends were 8 bases for V and 0 bases for J; bases not matched to a gene: 6. CDR1 MNHEY and CDR2 SVGAGI come from the germline V gene. CDR3 sequence reads: CASHLSGGNQETQYF. CDR3 DNA: TGTGCCAGCCACCTTAGCGGGGGGAACCAAGAGACCCAGTACTTC.

The chain recombines TRBV27 with TRBJ2-7, with TRBD2 matching 11 bases. Germline-derived CDR1 and CDR2 are MNHEY and SMNVEV (reference sequence). V lost 4 bases and J lost 0; bases outside the gene matches: 11. The CDR3 is 18 amino acids. CDR3 DNA: TGTGCCAGCAGTTCCCGCCCACTAGCGGGGGTCTACTCCTACGAGCAGTACTTC. It translates to CASSSRPLAGVYSYEQYF.

The chain links TRBV4-3 to TRBJ1-2, with a possible D match to TRBD1 (6 bases). The CDR3 length is 14 residues. V lost 4 bases and J lost 4, with 13 bases in between. Germline values: CDR1 LGHNA, CDR2 YSLEER. CDR3 sequence: CASSRGGGAYGYTF. In DNA form, the CDR3 reads TGCGCCAGCAGCCGGGGAGGGGGGGCCTATGGCTACACCTTC.

The chain couples TRBV7-2 to TRBJ2-1, with 11 positions matching TRBD2. The CDR3 extends over 16 amino acids. Germline values: CDR1 SGHTA, CDR2 FQGNSA. V gave up 5 bases and J gave up 7 bases; unmatched junction bases: 10. CDR3 nucleotide sequence: TGTGCCAGCAGCACGCAAAGACTAGCGGGAAGGAATGAGCAGTTCTTC. This gives the protein CASSTQRLAGRNEQFF.